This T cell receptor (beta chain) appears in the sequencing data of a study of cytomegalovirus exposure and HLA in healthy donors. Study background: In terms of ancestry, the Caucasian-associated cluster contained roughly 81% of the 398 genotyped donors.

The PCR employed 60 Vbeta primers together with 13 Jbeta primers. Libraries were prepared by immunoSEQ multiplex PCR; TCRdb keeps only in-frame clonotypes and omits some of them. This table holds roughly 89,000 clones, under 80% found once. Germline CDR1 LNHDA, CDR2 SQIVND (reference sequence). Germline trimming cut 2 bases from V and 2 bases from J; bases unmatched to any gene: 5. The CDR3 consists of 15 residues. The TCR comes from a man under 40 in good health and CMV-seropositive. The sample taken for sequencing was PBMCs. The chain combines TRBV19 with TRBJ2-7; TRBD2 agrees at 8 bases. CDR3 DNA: TGTGCCAGTAGTATATCGAGCGGGGGTACCTACGAGCAGTACTTC. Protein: CASSISSGGTYEQYF. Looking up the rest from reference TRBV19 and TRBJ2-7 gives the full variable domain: DGGITQSPKYLFRKEGQNVTLSCEQNLNHDAMYWYRQDPGQGLRLIYYSQIVNDFQKGDIAEGYSVSREKKESFPLTVTSAQKNPTAFYLCASSISSGGTYEQYFGPGTRLTVT.